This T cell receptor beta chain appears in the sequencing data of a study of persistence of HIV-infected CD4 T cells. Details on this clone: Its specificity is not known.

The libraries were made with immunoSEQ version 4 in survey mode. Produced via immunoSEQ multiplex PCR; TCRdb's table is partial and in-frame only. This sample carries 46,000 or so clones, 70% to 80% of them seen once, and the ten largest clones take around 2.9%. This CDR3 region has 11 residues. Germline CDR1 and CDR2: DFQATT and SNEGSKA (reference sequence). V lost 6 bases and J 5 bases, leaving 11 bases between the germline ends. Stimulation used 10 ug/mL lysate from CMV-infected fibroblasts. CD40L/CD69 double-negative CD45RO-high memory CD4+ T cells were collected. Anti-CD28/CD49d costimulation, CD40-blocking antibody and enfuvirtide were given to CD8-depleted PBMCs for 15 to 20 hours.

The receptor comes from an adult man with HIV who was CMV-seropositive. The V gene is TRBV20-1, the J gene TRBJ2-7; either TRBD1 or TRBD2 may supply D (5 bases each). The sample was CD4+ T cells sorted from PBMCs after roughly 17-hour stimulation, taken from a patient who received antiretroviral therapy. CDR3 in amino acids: CSAPRGDEQYF. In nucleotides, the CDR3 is TGCAGTGCACCCCGGGGCGACGAGCAGTACTTC.